The next 9 T cell receptor beta chains were all read from a single sample in a study of blood T cell repertoires in COVID-19. Profiling relied on immunoSEQ multiplex PCR, and the TCRdb table lists in-frame clones only, not all of them. Altogether 200,000 to 250,000 clones are present, more than 70% being singletons, with the ten largest covering roughly an eighth. The sequencing sample was made of peripheral blood. These receptors were obtained from a man at least 80 years old with acute or convalescent COVID-19.

This clone was recorded only once. The chain links TRBV15 to TRBJ2-5; a weak D match, TRBD2 (6 bases). Germline CDR1 is LNHNV and CDR2 is YYDKDF (reference sequence). Trimming shortened V by 5 bases and J by 4 bases, and 20 bases separated the two germline ends. CDR3 length: 16 amino acids. The CDR3 DNA reads TGTGCCACCAGCCAAGAATTTGGAGGGGTCCGAGAGACCCAGTACTTC. This sequence encodes CATSQEFGGVRETQYF.

A few counts support this clone. The chain employs TRBV28 and TRBJ2-7; 10 bases are a match to TRBD1. The CDR3 is 16 residues long. Germline loops: CDR1 MDHEN, CDR2 SYDVKM. Trimming took 6 bases from V and 3 from J; bases not matched to a gene: 11. CDR3 loop: CASRPPGTGVLYEQYF. Here the CDR3 DNA reads TGTGCCAGCAGACCTCCGGGGACAGGGGTCCTCTACGAGCAGTACTTC.

The rearrangement joins TRBV11-2 to TRBJ1-6; D not certain. CDR1 is SGHAT, CDR2 FQNNGV, per germline. The CDR3 is made up of 16 amino acids. Trimming shortened V by 0 bases and J by 6 bases, and 12 bases separated the two germline ends. In nucleotides, the CDR3 is TGTGCCAGCAGCTTAGATTCGGGGATTGGTAATTCACCCCTCCACTTT. It yields the protein CASSLDSGIGNSPLHF.

This chain connects TRBV19 to TRBJ1-5; 7 nucleotides agree with TRBD1. Per germline, CDR1 LNHDA and CDR2 SQIVND (reference sequence). CDR3 length: 15 amino acids. The V gene end was trimmed by 4 bases and the J gene end by 1 base; junction bases not matched to a gene: 4. The CDR3 protein is CASSTQGGSNQPQHF. DNA for the CDR3: TGTGCCAGTAGTACCCAGGGGGGCAGCAATCAGCCCCAGCATTTT.

This chain uses TRBV27 with TRBJ1-2, with 9 bases aligning to TRBD1. The CDR3 extends over 13 amino acids. Germline lookup yields CDR1 MNHEY and CDR2 SMNVEV (reference sequence). V gave up 6 bases and J gave up 8 bases; unmatched junction bases: 7. Written as DNA, the CDR3 is TGTGCCAGCAGCTATAGGGACAGGGAGGGCTACACCTTC. It translates to CASSYRDREGYTF.

The rearrangement uses TRBV11-2 and TRBJ2-7; D may be TRBD1 (6 bases). The CDR3 is 18 amino acids. V lost 5 bases to trimming and J lost 0 bases, with 23 bases between them. Germline assignment: CDR1 SGHAT and CDR2 FQNNGV. CDR3 coding DNA: TGTGCCAGCAGCCTCGGACAGCTACTTACGTCCAGCTCCTACGAGCAGTACTTC. It encodes CASSLGQLLTSSSYEQYF.

This clone showed up just a few times. CDR3 nucleotides: TGTGCCAGCAGCTTAGAGGGATCAGACGGTGGCTACACCTTC. This encodes CASSLEGSDGGYTF. This chain links TRBV7-3 with TRBJ1-2, with D unresolved. CDR1 and CDR2 (germline): SGHTA, FQGTGA. Trimming shortened V by 2 bases and J by 7 bases, and 14 bases separated the two germline ends. The CDR3 covers 14 residues.

The gene calls are TRBV5-1 and TRBJ1-1; a possible D gene is TRBD1 (6 bases). CDR3 length equals 15 residues. CDR1 and CDR2 (germline): SGHRS, YFSETQ. V lost 1 base and J lost 5, with 15 bases in between. The CDR3 nucleotides are TGCGCCAGCAGCTTGTCCCCCCAGGGGACGACTGAAGCTTTCTTT. Translation gives CASSLSPQGTTEAFF.

DNA of the CDR3: TGTGCCAGTAGTAATGGACAGGGAAATCAGCCCCAGCATTTT. This translates into CASSNGQGNQPQHF. V usage is TRBV19 and J usage is TRBJ1-5; 8 bases line up with TRBD1. The CDR3 totals 14 residues. The ends lost 4 bases at V and 4 bases at J; junction bases unmatched: 3. Germline loops: CDR1 LNHDA, CDR2 SQIVND (reference sequence). Full variable domain (rest looked up from reference TRBV19 and TRBJ1-5): DGGITQSPKYLFRKEGQNVTLSCEQNLNHDAMYWYRQDPGQGLRLIYYSQIVNDFQKGDIAEGYSVSREKKESFPLTVTSAQKNPTAFYLCASSNGQGNQPQHFGDGTRLSIL.